This T cell receptor beta chain was profiled in a study of blood T cell repertoires in COVID-19. Study at large: From T cells, B-cell-depleted T cells, or PBMCs came the material, which was cDNA or gDNA.

The V end lost 6 bases, the J end lost 0 bases, and 11 bases lay between the germline ends. The CDR3 loop spans 14 amino acids. Germline CDR1 reads KGHSH; CDR2 reads LQKENI. The sample holds one count of this clone. TCRdb's table, derived via immunoSEQ multiplex PCR, lists solely in-frame clones and lacks some. The profile shows approximately 490,000 clones, less than 90% of them singletons. The source of this sequence is a woman aged 55 to 70 who had recovered from COVID-19. Sequenced input: PBMCs or T cells enriched from blood (not recorded which). The chain uses TRBV18 and TRBJ1-1; no clear D gene. The CDR3 DNA reads TGTGCCAGCTCCCCCTTCGGTGTGAACACTGAAGCTTTCTTT. Protein: CASSPFGVNTEAFF.